What follows are 5 T cell receptor beta chains derived from one specimen sequenced in a study of blood T cell repertoires in COVID-19. The method was immunoSEQ multiplex PCR; TCRdb's version includes in-frame clones alone and lacks a portion of them. The repertoire holds 23,000 or so clones, with more than 85% as singletons. The sample comprised peripheral blood. All receptors come from a woman in her 70s with active COVID-19.

V gene TRBV5-1 combines with J gene TRBJ2-7; weak D call: TRBD1 (6 bases). Germline CDR1 is SGHRS and CDR2 is YFSETQ. The CDR3 has 14 residues. Trimming took 8 bases from V and 5 from J, leaving 20 bases between them. CDR3 sequence (DNA): TGCGCCAGAGGACAGCCGACGGCGATCCACGAGCAGTACTTC. As protein: CARGQPTAIHEQYF.

This clone was seen just once. The chain joins TRBV19 to TRBJ1-4; D not certain. CDR3 length: 13 amino acids. The ends were cut back, 4 bases at V and 5 bases at J, with 8 bases in the middle. CDR1 is LNHDA and CDR2 is SQIVND in the germline V gene (reference sequence). CDR3 region: CASSKQANEKLFF. In DNA, the CDR3 is TGTGCCAGTAGTAAGCAGGCAAATGAAAAACTGTTTTTT.

The genes are TRBV5-1 and TRBJ2-3; possibly TRBD2 for D (5 bases). V gave up 0 bases and J gave up 5 bases, with 10 bases separating them. The CDR3 consists of 14 residues. The V gene's germline CDR1 is SGHRS and CDR2 YFSETQ. The CDR3 DNA sequence: TGCGCCAGCAGCTTGGCGGGGTCCCAAGATACGCAGTATTTT. This gives the protein CASSLAGSQDTQYF.

This chain connects TRBV18 to TRBJ1-2, with 9 bases matching TRBD1. The CDR3 contains 13 residues. V was pared by 6 bases and J by 8 bases, with 7 bases of the junction left unmatched. Germline CDR1 KGHSH, CDR2 LQKENI. The CDR3 sequence: CASSPGTGQGYTF. In DNA, the CDR3 is TGTGCCAGCTCTCCCGGGACAGGGCAAGGCTACACCTTC. Based on the CDR3 plus reference TRBV18 and TRBJ1-2, the full variable domain is NAGVMQNPRHLVRRRGQEARLRCSPMKGHSHVYWYRQLPEEGLKFMVYLQKENIIDESGMPKERFSAEFPKEGPSILRIQQVVRGDSAAYFCASSPGTGQGYTFGSGTRLTVV.

This chain joins TRBV11-1 and TRBJ1-6, with 9 nucleotides matching TRBD1. CDR3 size: 14 residues. In germline, CDR1 is SGHAT, CDR2 FQDESV (reference sequence). V shed 6 bases, J shed 7 bases, and the junction held 4 bases outside the gene matches. CDR3 amino acids: CASRDRGKNSPLHF. The CDR3 region has the DNA TGTGCCAGCAGAGACAGGGGGAAAAATTCACCCCTCCACTTT.